One sample yielded the 9 T cell receptor beta chains listed below, sequenced in a study of response to subunit inactivated influenza vaccine. TCRdb re-derived calls from the RT-PCR reads in MiXCR, one entry per CDR3 protein. The sample lists about 570,000 distinct CDR3 sequences, about 10% occurring once. The sequenced sample was PBMCs from blood, obtained on the day of vaccination. Receptor source: a man between 50 and 59 years old who received an inactivated influenza vaccine.

The genes are TRBV5-1 and TRBJ2-7; D gene ambiguous. CDR1 SGHRS and CDR2 YFSETQ come from the germline V gene. With 4 bases removed from V and 6 bases from J, the gap between germline ends came to 14 bases. CDR3 size: 13 residues. This CDR3 reads CASSNGPLLEQYF. DNA of the CDR3: TGCGCCAGCAGCAACGGGCCCCTCCTCGAGCAGTACTTC. Combining the CDR3 with reference TRBV5-1 and TRBJ2-7 gives the whole variable domain KAGVTQTPRYLIKTRGQQVTLSCSPISGHRSVSWYQQTPGQGLQFLFEYFSETQRNKGNFPGRFSGRQFSNSRSEMNVSTLELGDSALYLCASSNGPLLEQYFGPGTRLTVT.

V usage is TRBV12-3 or TRBV12-4 and J usage is TRBJ1-2; D unclear. The ends were cut back, 1 base at V and 4 bases at J, with 13 bases in the middle. This CDR3 contains 15 residues. Here the CDR3 DNA reads TGTGCCAGCAGTTTAGTATCGCAAAGAGGCTATGGCTACACCTTC. This gives the protein CASSLVSQRGYGYTF.

This clonotype has just a few counts. This chain uses TRBV6-2 or TRBV6-3 with TRBJ2-5; 9 nucleotides line up with TRBD2. The germline CDR1 and CDR2 sequences are MNHEY and SVGEGT. The CDR3 is 22 amino acids. After removal of 5 bases from V and 5 bases from J, the junction contained 30 bases not matched to a gene. The CDR3 DNA is TGTGCCAGCAGTCCGATCCCCCTAGCAATGGGGTCCAGCGGGAGGATACGGGAGACCCAGTACTTC. This translates into CASSPIPLAMGSSGRIRETQYF.

CDR3 nucleotide sequence: TGTGCCATCAGGGGCAGGGGGAGGAATCAGCCCCAGCATTTT. Translating gives CAIRGRGRNQPQHF. The chain joins TRBV10-3 to TRBJ1-5, with 7 nucleotides matching TRBD1. The CDR3 is 14 residues long. V shed 6 bases, J shed 4 bases, and the junction held 6 bases outside the gene matches. Germline CDR1 is ENHRY and CDR2 is SYGVKD.

This clonotype was seen a few times. The chain links TRBV7-2 to TRBJ2-3; 7 nucleotides align to TRBD1. The germline CDR1 and CDR2 sequences are SGHTA and FQGNSA. The CDR3 spans 14 residues. V shed 5 bases, J shed 4 bases, and the junction held 6 bases outside the gene matches. CDR3 sequence: CASSEHRGADTQYF. The DNA for the CDR3 is TGTGCCAGCAGCGAGCACAGGGGCGCAGATACGCAGTATTTT.

The V call is TRBV6-5, the J call TRBJ1-3; D possibly corresponds to TRBD1 (5 bases). Trimming left V 0 bases short and J 2 bases short, with 11 bases between. There are 16 residues in the CDR3. Per germline, CDR1 MNHEY and CDR2 SVGAGI. The chain's CDR3 is CASSYSQRGAGNTIYF. As DNA, the CDR3 is TGTGCCAGCAGTTACTCGCAAAGGGGAGCTGGAAACACCATATATTTT.

The chain joins TRBV30 to TRBJ2-5; D possibly corresponds to TRBD2 (6 bases). The CDR3 is 13 amino acids. V lost 0 bases and J 5 bases, leaving 10 bases between the germline ends. CDR1 and CDR2 from the germline V gene are GTSNPN and SVGIG (reference sequence). Here the CDR3 DNA reads TGTGCCTGGAGTGTGATGGGGAGGGAGACCCAGTACTTC. It specifies CAWSVMGRETQYF.

V is TRBV27 and J is TRBJ2-1; possibly TRBD1 for D (5 bases). Germline V CDR1 and CDR2: MNHEY, SMNVEV (reference sequence). The CDR3 contains 13 residues. Trimming took off 5 bases at V and 6 bases at J, with 11 bases between the two ends. Written as DNA, the CDR3 is TGTGCCAGCAGTAACGGACACCCCAATGAGCAGTTCTTC. Translating gives CASSNGHPNEQFF.

This clonotype has a count of ten or more. The V and J genes are TRBV20-1 and TRBJ2-1; 10 nucleotides line up with TRBD2. Germline CDR1 and CDR2: DFQATT and SNEGSKA (reference sequence). The CDR3 totals 18 residues. V shed 6 bases and J 8 bases; nucleotides not matched to a gene: 22. CDR3 nucleotides: TGCAGTGCCACCGGACTAGCGGAGGGAAGTCAAGCTGGGGATGAGCAGTTCTTC. This translates into CSATGLAEGSQAGDEQFF.